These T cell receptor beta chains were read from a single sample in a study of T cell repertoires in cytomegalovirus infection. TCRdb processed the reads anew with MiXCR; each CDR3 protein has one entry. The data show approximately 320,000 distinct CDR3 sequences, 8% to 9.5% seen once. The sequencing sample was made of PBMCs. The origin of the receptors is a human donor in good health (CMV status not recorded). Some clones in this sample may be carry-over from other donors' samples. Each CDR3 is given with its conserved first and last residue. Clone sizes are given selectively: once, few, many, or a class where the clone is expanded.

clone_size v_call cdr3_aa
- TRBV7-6 CASSMGASNYGYTF
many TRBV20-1 CSAAVGGHLQETQYF
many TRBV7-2 CASSLTALYGYTF
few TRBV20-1 CSARPDVVGNQPQHF
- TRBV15 CATSREPGHSYEQYF
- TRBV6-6 CASRRPDKYNEQFF
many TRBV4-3 CASSQDTYQPQHF
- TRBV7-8 CASSPGIGLEQFF
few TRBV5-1 CASMGLGVQYF
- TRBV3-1 CASSQEGWGRLNTEAFF
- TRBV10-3 CAIGADSVANVLTF
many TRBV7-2 CASSLDRDLYGYTF
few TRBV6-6 CASRTSKNIQYF
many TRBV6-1 CASRQGAVTGELFF
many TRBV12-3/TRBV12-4 CASRGDRGHADTQYF
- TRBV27 CASSLSWGIGTQYF
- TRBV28 CASSLVGSRDSPLHF
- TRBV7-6 CASSLRAGRSYNEQFF
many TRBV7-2 CASSSDRSSTDTQYF
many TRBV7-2 CASSLAMAGAPSTDTQYF
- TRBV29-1 CSVEGPRRQENGYTF
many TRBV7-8 CASSLGHNSNQPQHF
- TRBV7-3 CASRMTGGVHEQYF
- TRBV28 CASSWSLTGVNTEAFF
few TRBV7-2 CASSPQAGLSTDTQYF
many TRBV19 CASSISASPGELFF
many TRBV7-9 CASSSPRWTSSYNEQFF
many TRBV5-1 CASSLAKGPTTDTQYF
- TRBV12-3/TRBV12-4 CASSRTRNTGELFF
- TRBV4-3 CASSQVGTRRETQYF
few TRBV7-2 CASSLMANTEAFF
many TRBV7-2 CASSPGLRGKQPQHF
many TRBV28 CASSLMDLAKNIQYF
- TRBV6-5 CASSYSGSANEKLFF
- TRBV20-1 CSAARGAGELFF
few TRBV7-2 CASSRGGADTEAFF
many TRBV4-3 CASSQGVTLAGYTDTQYF
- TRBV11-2 CASSTSDSGTEAFF
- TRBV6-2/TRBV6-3 CASRGVGYNEQFF
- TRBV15 CATSQTTGAHNEQFF
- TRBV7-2 CASSLDNFDYTF
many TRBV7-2 CASSLGGTGAYEQYF
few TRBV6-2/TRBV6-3 CASSSKAYNEQFF
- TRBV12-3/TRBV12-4 CASTNGDTPRETQYF
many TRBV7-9 CASSLALAEGTEAFF
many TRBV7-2 CASSLAEGQADGYTF
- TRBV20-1 CSASRRERTGELFF
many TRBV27 CASSPIWGRGVGELFF
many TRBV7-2 CASSRRGGGAETQYF
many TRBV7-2 CASSLGPTGVGEKLFF
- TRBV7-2 CASSLDRVFVNTEAFF
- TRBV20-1 CSASGLAGVNGELFF
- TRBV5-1 CASSLEEGFSGELFF
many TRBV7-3 CASSLDRNSPLHF